The 18 T cell receptor beta chains in this list originate from one sample, sequenced in a study of blood T cell repertoires in COVID-19. TCRdb keeps only in-frame clones here, not all; method: immunoSEQ multiplex PCR. The sample includes around 250,000 clones, 75% to 90% of them seen just once. Sequencing was carried out using peripheral blood. These receptors originate from a woman aged 40 to 50 who had recovered from COVID-19.

The chain employs TRBV24-1 and TRBJ1-1; the match to TRBD1 covers 9 bases. Looked up from germline, CDR1 is KGHDR and CDR2 is SFDVKD. This CDR3 region has 13 residues. With 6 bases clipped from V and 5 bases from J, the junction kept 3 bases outside the gene matches. CDR3 protein: CATSRGQGTEAFF. Here the CDR3 DNA reads TGTGCCACCAGTAGGGGACAGGGAACTGAAGCTTTCTTT.

This chain joins TRBV7-9 and TRBJ2-7, with D perhaps TRBD2 (5 bases). Germline loops: CDR1 SEHNR, CDR2 FQNEAQ (reference sequence). The CDR3 spans 12 residues. Trimming stripped 5 bases from V and 2 bases from J, with 7 bases between. The DNA for the CDR3 is TGTGCCAGCAGCCCCGGGACCTACGAGCAGTACGTC. It is translated as CASSPGTYEQYV.

The rearrangement links TRBV7-3 to TRBJ2-1; 8 positions match TRBD2. V was clipped by 4 bases and J by 1 base; unmatched bases: 3. The CDR3 sequence is 15 residues long. Germline CDR1 and CDR2: SGHTA and FQGTGA. The CDR3 sequence: CASSSPGGSYNEQFF. In DNA form, the CDR3 reads TGTGCCAGCAGCTCCCCGGGGGGGTCCTACAATGAGCAGTTCTTC.

The rearrangement joins TRBV5-6 to TRBJ1-5; D call uncertain. Germline CDR1 and CDR2: SGHDT and YYEEEE. V gave up 4 bases and J gave up 0 bases, with 11 bases separating them. CDR3 size: 15 residues. Here the CDR3 reads CASSREPYSNQPQHF. The CDR3 nucleotides read TGTGCCAGCAGCCGAGAGCCTTATAGCAATCAGCCCCAGCATTTT.

The V and J genes are TRBV29-1 and TRBJ1-1; D uncertain. V was pared by 5 bases and J by 7 bases, with 14 bases between. CDR1 and CDR2 (germline): SQVTM, ANQGSEA. The CDR3 runs 12 residues. CDR3 nucleotides: TGCAGCGTTAACCCGAGGGCTGATGAAGCTTTCTTT. Residues: CSVNPRADEAFF.

The rearrangement uses TRBV27 and TRBJ2-4; D is uncertain. This CDR3 is 13 amino acids long. Germline V gene sequence: CDR1 MNHEY, CDR2 SMNVEV (reference sequence). Deletions cut 4 bases from V and 3 bases from J, with 7 bases between. The CDR3 DNA is TGTGCCAGCAGTTCGGTTAACAAAAACATTCAGTACTTC. Protein sequence: CASSSVNKNIQYF.

This chain links TRBV5-6 with TRBJ2-1, with 11 bases aligning to TRBD2. V shed 2 bases and J 8 bases; nucleotides not matched to a gene: 3. There are 14 residues in the CDR3. From germline, CDR1 is SGHDT and CDR2 YYEEEE. The CDR3 DNA reads as TGTGCCAGCAGCTTACTAGCGGGAGTGTATGAGCAGTTCTTC. The encoded protein is CASSLLAGVYEQFF.

The chain employs TRBV5-1 and TRBJ1-1, with 11 nucleotides matching TRBD1. Per the germline V gene, CDR1 is SGHRS and CDR2 is YFSETQ. The V gene end was trimmed by 7 bases and the J gene end by 0 bases; junction bases not matched to a gene: 8. There are 16 residues in the CDR3. In DNA, the CDR3 is TGCGCCAGCGGGGGACAGGGGGGAGCAGTGAACACTGAAGCTTTCTTT. Its translation is CASGGQGGAVNTEAFF.

This clone came up once. The gene calls are TRBV28 and TRBJ1-2; D gene unclear. The CDR3 runs 12 residues. CDR1 and CDR2 from the germline V gene are MDHEN and SYDVKM. V was trimmed by 7 bases and J by 3 bases, leaving 9 bases between them. The CDR3 loop reads CASIRGDYGYTF. CDR3 DNA: TGTGCCAGCATTCGGGGAGACTATGGCTACACCTTC.

This chain uses TRBV28 with TRBJ1-4; maybe TRBD1 (5 bases). The V gene's germline CDR1 is MDHEN and CDR2 SYDVKM. This CDR3 spans 13 amino acids. Between the trimmed V and J ends, which lost 2 bases and 14 bases, there was a span of 15 bases. The DNA for the CDR3 is TGTGCCAGCAGTTTAAGGGTCCCCAGGGATCTGTTTTTT. Its translation is CASSLRVPRDLFF.

The chain uses TRBV7-3 and TRBJ2-5; maybe TRBD1 (5 bases). The CDR3 has 13 residues. Per the germline V gene, CDR1 is SGHTA and CDR2 is FQGTGA. Trimming shortened V by 2 bases and J by 4 bases, and 8 bases separated the two germline ends. CDR3 DNA: TGTGCCAGCAGCTTAGTCCAGGGAGAGACCCAGTACTTC. Residues: CASSLVQGETQYF. The full variable domain, rest sourced from reference TRBV7-3 and TRBJ2-5, is GAGVSQTPSNKVTEKGKYVELRCDPISGHTALYWYRQSLGQGPEFLIYFQGTGAADDSGLPNDRFFAVRPEGSVSTLKIQRTERGDSAVYLCASSLVQGETQYFGPGTRLLVL.

The chain links TRBV11-3 to TRBJ2-1; 11 nucleotides align to TRBD1. The trim removed 4 bases at V and 7 bases at J, leaving 12 bases unmatched. Germline V lookup: CDR1 SGHNT, CDR2 YENEEA. This CDR3 has 17 residues. CDR3 in DNA: TGTGCCAGCAGCTCCCGGGGGGGACAGGGGGTTGAAAATGAGCAGTTCTTC. Translating gives CASSSRGGQGVENEQFF.

The chain couples TRBV5-4 to TRBJ2-2; maybe TRBD2 (6 bases). CDR1 is SGHNT and CDR2 is YYREEE in the germline V gene (reference sequence). The CDR3 runs to 16 residues. Trimming cost V 1 base and J 2 bases, with 12 bases left between them. The CDR3, as DNA: TGTGCCAGCAGCTTGTTTGACGGGGGAAACACCGGGGAGCTGTTTTTT. It codes for CASSLFDGGNTGELFF.

The chain recombines TRBV10-3 with TRBJ1-1, with 10 bases lining up with TRBD1. With 9 bases clipped from V and 3 bases from J, the junction kept 4 bases outside the gene matches. The CDR3 extends over 13 amino acids. CDR1 and CDR2 (germline): ENHRY, SYGVKD. The CDR3 spells CAIAGQGYTEAFF. CDR3 sequence (DNA): TGTGCCATAGCGGGACAGGGGTACACTGAAGCTTTCTTT.

This chain uses TRBV11-2 with TRBJ1-2, with 7 bases aligning to TRBD1. Unmatched junction bases numbered 5, after V lost 5 bases and J lost 2 bases. The CDR3 has 14 amino acids. Germline V gene sequence: CDR1 SGHAT, CDR2 FQNNGV. The CDR3 nucleotides read TGTGCCAGCAGCCCCGCAGGGGGGAACTATGGCTACACCTTC. This sequence encodes CASSPAGGNYGYTF. Drawing the rest from reference TRBV11-2 and TRBJ1-2, the complete variable domain is EAGVAQSPRYKIIEKRQSVAFWCNPISGHATLYWYQQILGQGPKLLIQFQNNGVVDDSQLPKDRFSAERLKGVDSTLKIQPAKLEDSAVYLCASSPAGGNYGYTFGSGTRLTVV.

V gene TRBV28 combines with J gene TRBJ2-5; 7 nucleotides match TRBD1. The CDR3 extends over 12 amino acids. Germline CDR1 and CDR2: MDHEN and SYDVKM. V lost 6 bases, J lost 4 bases, and 2 bases stayed unmatched. In DNA form, the CDR3 reads TGTGCCAGCAGACCAGGGGGAGAGACCCAGTACTTC. It encodes CASRPGGETQYF.

The genes are TRBV7-8 and TRBJ1-2, with D possibly being TRBD1 (6 bases). Germline-derived CDR1 and CDR2 are SGHVS and FQNEAQ. This CDR3 spans 15 amino acids. Trimming left V 0 bases short and J 4 bases short, with 12 bases between. CDR3 bases: TGTGCCAGCAGCTTAGCGGGGGGGCCCCTCTATGGCTACACCTTC. As protein: CASSLAGGPLYGYTF.

The chain employs TRBV15 and TRBJ2-5, with 7 nucleotides matching TRBD2. Germline assignment: CDR1 LNHNV and CDR2 YYDKDF (reference sequence). Losses at the gene ends were 5 bases for V and 5 bases for J; bases not matched to a gene: 11. The CDR3 length is 15 residues. CDR3 amino acids: CATSESRGRAETQYF. The CDR3 nucleotides read TGTGCCACCAGCGAAAGTCGGGGGAGGGCTGAGACCCAGTACTTC.